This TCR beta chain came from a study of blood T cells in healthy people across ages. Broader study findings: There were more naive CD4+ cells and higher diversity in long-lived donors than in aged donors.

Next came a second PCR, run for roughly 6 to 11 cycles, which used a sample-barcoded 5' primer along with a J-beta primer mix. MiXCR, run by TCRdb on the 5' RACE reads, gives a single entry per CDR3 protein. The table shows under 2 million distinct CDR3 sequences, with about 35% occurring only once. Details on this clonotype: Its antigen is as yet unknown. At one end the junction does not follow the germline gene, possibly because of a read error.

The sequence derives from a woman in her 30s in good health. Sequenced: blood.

The CDR3 nucleotides are TGTGCCTGCAGCTACAGGTCCAAGAGCTCTGGGGCCAACGTCCTGACTTTC. It specifies CACSYRSKSSGANVLTF. The rearrangement joins TRBV12-3 or TRBV12-4 to TRBJ2-6; perhaps TRBD1 as D (5 bases). The CDR3 contains 17 residues.